This entry describes one T cell receptor (beta chain). The source of the sample is a study of sequential checkpoint blockade in melanoma. Treatment: randomized to nivolumab then ipilimumab (arm A) or the reverse (arm B). The CDR3 has 15 amino acids. V dropped 0 bases and J dropped 3 bases, with 9 bases sitting between them. Germline V gene sequence: CDR1 MNHNY, CDR2 SVGAGI (reference sequence). Profiling relied on immunoSEQ multiplex PCR, and the TCRdb table lists in-frame clones only, not all of them. The sample consists of 25,000 to 35,000 clones, approximately 86% of them appearing once. The rearrangement joins TRBV6-6 to TRBJ1-5, with D possibly being TRBD1 (6 bases). This TCR derives from a human donor with melanoma. Sample: CD8+ T cells sorted from blood (inferred from file names), taken from a patient given nivolumab and ipilimumab in sequence. DNA of the CDR3: TGTGCCAGCAGTTACTCGCGGACAGACAATCAGCCCCAGCATTTT. Protein product: CASSYSRTDNQPQHF.